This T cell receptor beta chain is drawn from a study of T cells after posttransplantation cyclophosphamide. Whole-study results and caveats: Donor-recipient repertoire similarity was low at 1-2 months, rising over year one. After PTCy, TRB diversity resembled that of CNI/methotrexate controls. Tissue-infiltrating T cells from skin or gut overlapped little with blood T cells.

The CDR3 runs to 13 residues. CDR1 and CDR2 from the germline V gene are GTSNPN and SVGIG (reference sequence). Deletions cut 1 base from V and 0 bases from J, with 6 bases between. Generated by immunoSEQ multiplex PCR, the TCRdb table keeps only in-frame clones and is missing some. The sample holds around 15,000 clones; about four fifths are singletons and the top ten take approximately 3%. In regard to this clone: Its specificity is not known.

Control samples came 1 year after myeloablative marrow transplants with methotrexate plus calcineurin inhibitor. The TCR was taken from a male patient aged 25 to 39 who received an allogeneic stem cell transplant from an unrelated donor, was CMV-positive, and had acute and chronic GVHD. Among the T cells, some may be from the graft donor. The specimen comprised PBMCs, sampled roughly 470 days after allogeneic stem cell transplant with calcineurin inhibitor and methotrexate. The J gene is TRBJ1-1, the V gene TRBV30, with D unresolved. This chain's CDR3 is CAWSEDMNTEAFF. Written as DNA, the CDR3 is TGTGCCTGGAGTGAAGACATGAACACTGAAGCTTTCTTT. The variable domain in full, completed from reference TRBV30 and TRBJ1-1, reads SQTIHQWPATLVQPVGSPLSLECTVEGTSNPNLYWYRQAAGRGLQLLFYSVGIGQISSEVPQNLSASRPQDRQFILSSKKLLLSDSGFYLCAWSEDMNTEAFFGQGTRLTVV.